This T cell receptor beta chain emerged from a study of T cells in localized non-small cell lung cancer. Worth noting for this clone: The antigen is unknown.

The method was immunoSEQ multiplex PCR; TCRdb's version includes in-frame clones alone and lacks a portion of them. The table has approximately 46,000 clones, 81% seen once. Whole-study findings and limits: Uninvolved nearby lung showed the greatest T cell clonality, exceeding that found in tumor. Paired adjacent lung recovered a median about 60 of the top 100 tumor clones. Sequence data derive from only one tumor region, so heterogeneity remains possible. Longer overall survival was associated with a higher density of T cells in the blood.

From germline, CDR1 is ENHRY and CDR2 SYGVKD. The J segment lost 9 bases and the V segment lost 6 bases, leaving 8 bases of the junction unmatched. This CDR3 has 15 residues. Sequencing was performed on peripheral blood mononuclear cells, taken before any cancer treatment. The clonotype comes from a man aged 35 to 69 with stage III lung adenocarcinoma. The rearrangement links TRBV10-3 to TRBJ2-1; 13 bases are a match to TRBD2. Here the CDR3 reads CAIRDTSGGAGEQFF. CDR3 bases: TGTGCCATCAGGGACACTAGCGGGGGGGCCGGTGAGCAGTTCTTC.